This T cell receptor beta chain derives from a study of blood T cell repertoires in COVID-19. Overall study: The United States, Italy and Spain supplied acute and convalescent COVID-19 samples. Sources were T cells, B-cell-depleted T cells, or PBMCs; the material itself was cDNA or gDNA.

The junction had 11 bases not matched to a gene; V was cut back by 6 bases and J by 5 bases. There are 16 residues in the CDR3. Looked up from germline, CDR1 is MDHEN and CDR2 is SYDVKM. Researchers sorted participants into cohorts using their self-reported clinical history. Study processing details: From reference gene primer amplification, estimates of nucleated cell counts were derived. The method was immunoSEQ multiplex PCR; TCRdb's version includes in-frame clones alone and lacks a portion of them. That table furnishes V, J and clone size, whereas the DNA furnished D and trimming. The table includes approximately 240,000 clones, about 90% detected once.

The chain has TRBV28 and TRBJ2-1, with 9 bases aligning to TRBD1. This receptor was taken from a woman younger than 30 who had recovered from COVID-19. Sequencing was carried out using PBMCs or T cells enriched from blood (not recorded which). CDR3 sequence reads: CASRPLGTGIHNEQFF. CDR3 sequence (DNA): TGTGCCAGCAGGCCTCTAGGGACAGGGATCCACAATGAGCAGTTCTTC.